Each of the 27 T cell receptor beta chains below was sequenced from the same sample in a study of blood T cell repertoires in COVID-19. TCRdb's table, derived via immunoSEQ multiplex PCR, lists solely in-frame clones and lacks some. This table has hundreds of thousands of clones, 70% to 90% appearing once. The sample consisted of peripheral blood. Receptors were obtained from a woman in her twenties or thirties with active or convalescent COVID-19.

The rearrangement joins TRBV4-1 to TRBJ2-7; TRBD1 matches 8 bases. This CDR3 is 17 amino acids long. The germline V gene has CDR1 MGHRA and CDR2 YSYEKL. The V gene end was trimmed by 1 base and the J gene end by 5 bases; junction bases not matched to a gene: 13. This chain's CDR3 is CASSQVQAGTGRHEQYF. The CDR3 DNA reads TGCGCCAGCAGCCAAGTTCAAGCCGGGACAGGCCGACACGAGCAGTACTTC.

A remark on this clone: This same CDR3 is encoded by further DNA sequences in the sample. V gene TRBV6-5 combines with J gene TRBJ1-6; 8 bases align to TRBD1. The CDR3 contains 15 residues. CDR1 MNHEY and CDR2 SVGAGI come from the germline V gene. V shed 0 bases, J shed 7 bases, and the junction held 2 bases outside the gene matches. CDR3 sequence: CASSYSTGDNSPLHF. The CDR3 nucleotides read TGTGCCAGCAGTTACTCGACAGGGGACAATTCACCCCTCCACTTT.

This rearrangement joins TRBV30 to TRBJ1-6; 11 bases fit TRBD1. The junction had 3 bases not matched to a gene; V was cut back by 5 bases and J by 9 bases. CDR1 is GTSNPN, CDR2 SVGIG, per germline (reference sequence). CDR3 length: 13 residues. DNA for the CDR3: TGTGCCTGGGACGGGACAGGGGGTTCACCCCTCCACTTT. It encodes CAWDGTGGSPLHF. Supplemented by reference TRBV30 and TRBJ1-6, the full variable domain reads SQTIHQWPATLVQPVGSPLSLECTVEGTSNPNLYWYRQAAGRGLQLLFYSVGIGQISSEVPQNLSASRPQDRQFILSSKKLLLSDSGFYLCAWDGTGGSPLHFGNGTRLTVT.

The V and J genes are TRBV7-9 and TRBJ2-3; D may be TRBD1 (6 bases). The ends were cut back, 6 bases at V and 1 base at J, with 17 bases in the middle. The germline V gene encodes CDR1 SEHNR and CDR2 FQNEAQ (reference sequence). The CDR3 is 16 amino acids. As DNA, the CDR3 is TGTGCCAGCAGTCCAGAACAGGGACGGGGCACAGATACGCAGTATTTT. Translation: CASSPEQGRGTDTQYF.

The CDR3 region is CASSLLQGKTEAFF. The CDR3 region has the DNA TGTGCCAGCAGTTTACTCCAGGGTAAAACTGAAGCTTTCTTT. The chain links TRBV27 to TRBJ1-1; D is possibly TRBD1 (5 bases). This CDR3 has 14 residues. Germline CDR1 is MNHEY and CDR2 is SMNVEV (reference sequence). Trimming stripped 2 bases from V and 5 bases from J, with 12 bases between.

The CDR3 DNA reads TGTGCCAGCAGTGAAACAGCCAATGAGCAGTTCTTC. Translating it yields CASSETANEQFF. The chain couples TRBV12-3 or TRBV12-4 to TRBJ2-1; D is ambiguous. Trimming shortened V by 5 bases and J by 6 bases, and 8 bases separated the two germline ends. The CDR3 covers 12 residues.

The genes are TRBV4-1 and TRBJ2-5; D might be TRBD1 (6 bases). The CDR3 is 15 amino acids. The V end lost 0 bases, the J end lost 0 bases, and 8 bases lay between the germline ends. Germline-derived CDR1 and CDR2 are MGHRA and YSYEKL. The CDR3 DNA reads TGCGCCAGCAGCCAAGAAGGGGGATACCAAGAGACCCAGTACTTC. Residues: CASSQEGGYQETQYF.

V gene TRBV6-5 combines with J gene TRBJ1-2; no definite D call. The CDR3 totals 14 residues. Germline V gene data show CDR1 as MNHEY and CDR2 as SVGAGI. V was clipped by 10 bases and J by 5 bases, with 20 bases between them. The DNA of the CDR3 is TGTGCCACCCATGGAGAAAGAGGGTCGTATGGCTACACCTTC. Amino acid sequence: CATHGERGSYGYTF.

This chain uses TRBV5-1 with TRBJ1-6; 9 nucleotides line up with TRBD1. V lost 4 bases and J lost 5; bases outside the gene matches: 7. The CDR3 covers 16 residues. Germline V gene sequence: CDR1 SGHRS, CDR2 YFSETQ. The CDR3 DNA follows: TGCGCCAGCAGCGGGGGACAGGGAGATAATAATTCACCCCTCCACTTT. It is translated as CASSGGQGDNNSPLHF.

The J gene is TRBJ2-1, the V gene TRBV5-1, with 9 bases that match TRBD2. This CDR3 comprises 18 residues. Germline CDR1 and CDR2: SGHRS and YFSETQ. J was trimmed by 4 bases and V by 0 bases; bases with no gene match: 11. The CDR3 DNA reads as TGCGCCAGCAGCTTGGAGTATGGCGGGAGGGCCGGGTACAATGAGCAGTTCTTC. Translating it yields CASSLEYGGRAGYNEQFF.

The chain employs TRBV18 and TRBJ2-7, with TRBD2 identical over 9 bases. Trimming took 0 bases from V and 4 from J; bases not matched to a gene: 7. Per germline, CDR1 KGHSH and CDR2 LQKENI. This CDR3 has 16 amino acids. CDR3 sequence (DNA): TGTGCCAGCTCACCACCGTCCGCGGGAGGGCGGTACGAGCAGTACTTC. Its protein is CASSPPSAGGRYEQYF.

This clone was recorded at least ten times. This chain links TRBV6-1 with TRBJ2-7; 9 bases align to TRBD1. The CDR3 is 15 residues long. Trimming took 2 bases from V and 2 from J; bases not matched to a gene: 4. The germline V gene encodes CDR1 MNHNS and CDR2 SASEGT. The CDR3 DNA follows: TGTGCCAGCAGTGAATTCGGGACAGGGCCCTACGAGCAGTACTTC. Protein: CASSEFGTGPYEQYF.

The chain joins TRBV2 to TRBJ2-1, with 11 bases matching TRBD1. This CDR3 region has 14 residues. Germline assignment: CDR1 SNHLY and CDR2 FYNNEI. Trimming took 6 bases from V and 2 from J; bases not matched to a gene: 0. The CDR3 here is CASRGQGAYNEQFF. The DNA of the CDR3 is TGTGCCAGCAGGGGACAGGGGGCCTACAATGAGCAGTTCTTC. The full variable domain, with the rest looked up from reference TRBV2 and TRBJ2-1, is EPEVTQTPSHQVTQMGQEVILRCVPISNHLYFYWYRQILGQKVEFLVSFYNNEISEKSEIFDDQFSVERPDGSNFTLKIRSTKLEDSAMYFCASRGQGAYNEQFFGPGTRLTVL.

The count of this clone is one. CDR3 residues: CASSSLHGNNEQFF. CDR3 bases: TGTGCCAGCAGCTCCCTCCACGGGAACAATGAGCAGTTCTTC. The rearrangement joins TRBV7-8 to TRBJ2-1, with a tentative D call TRBD2 (5 bases). In germline, CDR1 is SGHVS, CDR2 FQNEAQ. V was shortened by 4 bases and J by 5 bases, with 12 bases between the two germline ends. The CDR3 spans 14 residues.

The genes are TRBV7-6 and TRBJ1-1, with D possibly TRBD1 on 5 matching bases. CDR3 length equals 15 residues. Germline V gene sequence: CDR1 SGHVS, CDR2 FNYEAQ. With 1 base removed from V and 1 base from J, the gap between germline ends came to 10 bases. In DNA, the CDR3 is TGTGCCAGCAGCTTAGATTTGGGGCCGAACACTGAAGCTTTCTTT. It is translated as CASSLDLGPNTEAFF.

This clone turned up a few times. The V call is TRBV5-1, the J call TRBJ1-4; 10 bases line up with TRBD1. Per germline, CDR1 SGHRS and CDR2 YFSETQ. The CDR3 is made up of 15 amino acids. The J segment lost 7 bases and the V segment lost 0 bases, leaving 3 bases of the junction unmatched. The chain's CDR3 is CASSLEGQGSEKLFF. In nucleotides, the CDR3 is TGCGCCAGCAGCTTGGAGGGACAGGGGTCTGAAAAACTGTTTTTT.

V and J are TRBV5-5 and TRBJ1-3; D gene ambiguous. CDR3 length: 15 residues. The germline V gene encodes CDR1 SGHKS and CDR2 YYEKEE (reference sequence). With 1 base removed from V and 0 bases from J, the gap between germline ends came to 8 bases. Written as DNA, the CDR3 is TGTGCCAGCAGCTTGAGCGGGGTCTCTGGAAACACCATATATTTT. This encodes CASSLSGVSGNTIYF. Based on the CDR3 plus reference TRBV5-5 and TRBJ1-3, the full variable domain is DAGVTQSPTHLIKTRGQQVTLRCSPISGHKSVSWYQQVLGQGPQFIFQYYEKEERGRGNFPDRFSARQFPNYSSELNVNALLLGDSALYLCASSLSGVSGNTIYFGEGSWLTVV.

CDR3 nucleotides: TGTGCCAGCAGCGAGGGTGTCTCCTACGAGCAGTACTTC. This translates into CASSEGVSYEQYF. The J gene is TRBJ2-7, the V gene TRBV2, with D perhaps TRBD2 (5 bases). The V gene lost 6 bases and the J gene lost 0 bases, with 9 bases spanning the gap. The CDR3 length is 13 residues. Germline CDR1 is SNHLY and CDR2 is FYNNEI.

The V call is TRBV2, the J call TRBJ1-2; 8 bases agree with TRBD1. Germline V gene lookup returns CDR1 SNHLY and CDR2 FYNNEI. J lost 8 bases, V lost 4 bases, and 18 bases had no gene match. This CDR3 region has 17 residues. CDR3 loop: CASSALRGQGTTGGYTF. The CDR3, as DNA: TGTGCCAGCAGTGCCTTACGTGGACAGGGAACAACTGGGGGCTACACCTTC. Filled out from reference TRBV2 and TRBJ1-2, the complete variable domain reads EPEVTQTPSHQVTQMGQEVILRCVPISNHLYFYWYRQILGQKVEFLVSFYNNEISEKSEIFDDQFSVERPDGSNFTLKIRSTKLEDSAMYFCASSALRGQGTTGGYTFGSGTRLTVV.

The J gene is TRBJ2-7, the V gene TRBV3-1 (or the pseudogene TRBV3-2); 9 bases are shared with TRBD2. The CDR3 totals 15 residues. Germline V CDR1 and CDR2: LGHDT, YNNKEL (reference sequence). Trimming cost V 6 bases and J 4 bases; bases outside gene matches: 10. This chain's CDR3 is CASSEGGLAGYEQYF. CDR3 nucleotides: TGTGCCAGCAGTGAAGGGGGACTAGCAGGATACGAGCAGTACTTC.

This chain joins TRBV9 and TRBJ2-5, with D possibly being TRBD1 (6 bases). This CDR3 is 14 amino acids long. V was shortened by 5 bases and J by 2 bases, with 13 bases between the two germline ends. Germline lookup yields CDR1 SGDLS and CDR2 YYNGEE. CDR3 in amino acids: CASSTTGKQETQYF. The CDR3 bases are TGTGCCAGCAGTACAACAGGGAAGCAAGAGACCCAGTACTTC. Variable domain in full (rest from reference TRBV9 and TRBJ2-5): DSGVTQTPKHLITATGQRVTLRCSPRSGDLSVYWYQQSLDQGLQFLIQYYNGEERAKGNILERFSAQQFPDLHSELNLSSLELGDSALYFCASSTTGKQETQYFGPGTRLLVL.

This clone has a single count. This chain's CDR3 is CASLGQGEYYGYTF. In DNA form, the CDR3 reads TGTGCCAGCCTCGGACAGGGGGAATACTATGGCTACACCTTC. The V call is TRBV25-1, the J call TRBJ1-2; 10 bases are shared with TRBD1. The CDR3 length is 14 residues. The V gene's germline CDR1 is MGHDK and CDR2 SYGVNS. V shed 8 bases, J shed 3 bases, and the junction held 6 bases outside the gene matches.

This clone was observed once. The chain links TRBV27 to TRBJ2-7; D call uncertain. The CDR3 spans 13 residues. Germline assignment: CDR1 MNHEY and CDR2 SMNVEV (reference sequence). Trimming cost V 2 bases and J 3 bases, with 8 bases left between them. CDR3 region: CASSLHENYEQYF. CDR3 DNA sequence: TGTGCCAGCAGTTTACACGAGAACTACGAGCAGTACTTC.

This chain links TRBV10-2 with TRBJ1-3; 8 bases map to TRBD1. The trim removed 5 bases at V and 4 bases at J, leaving 4 bases unmatched. This CDR3 is built from 14 residues. The germline CDR1 and CDR2 sequences are WSHSY and SAAADI. The CDR3 protein is CASSSGGGGNTIYF. CDR3 sequence (DNA): TGCGCCAGCAGTTCAGGGGGCGGAGGAAACACCATATATTTT.

The chain combines TRBV2 with TRBJ2-7; 10 bases align to TRBD2. Germline CDR1 SNHLY, CDR2 FYNNEI. V dropped 7 bases and J dropped 7; count of bases not matched to a gene: 10. This CDR3 contains 14 residues. The CDR3 nucleotides read TGTGCCAGCATGGTCCCTAGCGGGAGAAGAGAGCAGTACTTC. Translating it yields CASMVPSGRREQYF.

This chain uses TRBV6-1 with TRBJ1-1; D not certain. CDR1 MNHNS and CDR2 SASEGT come from the germline V gene. This CDR3 comprises 13 residues. The germline V and J ends were trimmed by 3 bases and 0 bases, with 5 bases remaining between them. CDR3 sequence (DNA): TGTGCCAGCAGTGACACGGTGAACACTGAAGCTTTCTTT. Translation: CASSDTVNTEAFF.

V gene TRBV3-1 (or the pseudogene TRBV3-2) combines with J gene TRBJ2-3; 10 positions agree with TRBD2. The CDR3 sequence is 16 residues long. Germline V gene lookup returns CDR1 LGHDT and CDR2 YNNKEL (reference sequence). With V trimmed by 4 bases and J by 2 bases, 6 bases remained unmatched. The CDR3 region is CASSPSGGVSTDTQYF. CDR3 in DNA: TGTGCCAGCAGCCCAAGCGGGGGGGTCTCCACAGATACGCAGTATTTT.